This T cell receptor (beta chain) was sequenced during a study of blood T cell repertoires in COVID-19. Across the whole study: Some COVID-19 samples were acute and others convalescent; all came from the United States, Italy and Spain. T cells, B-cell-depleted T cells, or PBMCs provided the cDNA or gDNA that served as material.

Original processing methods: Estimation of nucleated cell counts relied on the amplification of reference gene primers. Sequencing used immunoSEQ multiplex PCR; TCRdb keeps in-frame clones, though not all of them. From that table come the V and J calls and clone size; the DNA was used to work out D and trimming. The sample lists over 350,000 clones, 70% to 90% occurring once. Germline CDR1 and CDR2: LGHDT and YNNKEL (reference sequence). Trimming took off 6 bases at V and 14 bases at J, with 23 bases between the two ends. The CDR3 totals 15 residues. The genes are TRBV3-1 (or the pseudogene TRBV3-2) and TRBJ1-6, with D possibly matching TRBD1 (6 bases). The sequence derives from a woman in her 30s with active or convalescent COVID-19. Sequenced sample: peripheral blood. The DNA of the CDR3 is TGTGCCAGCAGTCCAAACGAGGGGGTGAGGTTGTCCCTCCACTTT. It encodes CASSPNEGVRLSLHF.